The next 14 T cell receptor beta chains were all read from a single sample in a study of blood T cell repertoires in COVID-19. The assay was immunoSEQ multiplex PCR, and TCRdb's table has in-frame clones only and misses some. The data contain around 480,000 clones, roughly 87% of them singletons. The material sequenced was PBMCs or T cells enriched from blood (not recorded which). The receptors were gathered from a woman between 18 and 29 years old who had recovered from COVID-19.

V usage is TRBV20-1 and J usage is TRBJ1-6, with TRBD1 matching over 7 bases. The V segment lost 3 bases and the J segment 0 bases; nucleotides outside the gene matches: 2. Germline CDR1 reads DFQATT; CDR2 reads SNEGSKA (reference sequence). The CDR3 has 15 amino acids. The CDR3 DNA follows: TGCAGTGCTAGTTGGGACAGCTCCTATAATTCACCCCTCCACTTT. This sequence encodes CSASWDSSYNSPLHF.

The V gene is TRBV4-1, the J gene TRBJ1-5, with D unresolved. V lost 0 bases and J lost 1, with 10 bases in between. CDR3 length equals 16 residues. Per the germline V gene, CDR1 is MGHRA and CDR2 is YSYEKL. The CDR3 loop is CASSQDYAGSNQPQHF. CDR3 nucleotides: TGCGCCAGCAGCCAAGATTACGCAGGAAGCAATCAGCCCCAGCATTTT.

This clone was observed a few times. The chain joins TRBV7-9 to TRBJ2-1, with a weak D call TRBD1 (5 bases). Germline V gives CDR1 SEHNR, CDR2 FQNEAQ (reference sequence). CDR3 length equals 14 residues. The V gene lost 5 bases and the J gene lost 10 bases, with 18 bases spanning the gap. The CDR3 is CASSHTRALGEQFF. The CDR3 DNA is TGTGCCAGCAGCCATACCAGGGCCCTTGGGGAGCAGTTCTTC. Based on the CDR3 plus reference TRBV7-9 and TRBJ2-1, the full variable domain is DTGVSQNPRHKITKRGQNVTFRCDPISEHNRLYWYRQTLGQGPEFLTYFQNEAQLEKSRLLSDRFSAERPKGSFSTLEIQRTEQGDSAMYLCASSHTRALGEQFFGPGTRLTVL.

V is TRBV6-5 and J is TRBJ1-6, with D maybe TRBD1 (6 bases). Germline values: CDR1 MNHEY, CDR2 SVGAGI. The CDR3 spans 14 residues. The V end was cut by 8 bases, the J end by 4 bases, with 12 bases between. The CDR3 reads CASLGRGYNSPLHF. The CDR3 coding sequence is TGTGCCAGCCTGGGCAGGGGTTATAATTCACCCCTCCACTTT.

The chain carries TRBV7-8 and TRBJ2-3; possible D gene TRBD2, 6 bases. V shed 5 bases and J shed 2 bases, with 20 bases lying between them. The CDR3 is made up of 17 amino acids. In germline, CDR1 is SGHVS, CDR2 FQNEAQ. The CDR3 sequence: CASSPRLDYWDTDTQYF. The CDR3 DNA reads as TGTGCCAGCAGCCCCCGACTAGACTATTGGGACACAGATACGCAGTATTTT.

The table lists this clone with a few counts. This sequence joins TRBV4-1 and TRBJ1-2; D remains unclear. Trimming pared 7 bases from V and 4 bases from J, leaving 19 bases between. The CDR3 spans 15 residues. In germline, CDR1 is MGHRA, CDR2 YSYEKL. The chain's CDR3 is CASTRGPGGTYGYTF. CDR3 DNA sequence: TGCGCCAGCACCCGCGGCCCCGGAGGTACCTATGGCTACACCTTC.

In its sample, this clone was seen once. The junction differs from germline at one of its ends, possibly a read error. Other nucleotide sequences from this sample produce the same CDR3. The chain couples TRBV2 to TRBJ1-2; D gene unclear. The CDR3 covers 14 residues. Germline V lookup: CDR1 SNHLY, CDR2 FYNNEI. CDR3 bases: TGCGCCAGCGGGTACATGGGAGGTAACTATGGCTACACCTTC. Translating it yields CASGYMGGNYGYTF.

This chain uses TRBV2 with TRBJ2-2; 11 bases are a match to TRBD2. J was trimmed by 4 bases and V by 6 bases; bases with no gene match: 10. Germline CDR1 is SNHLY and CDR2 is FYNNEI. The CDR3 spans 17 residues. The CDR3 sequence: CASRGTLAGASTGELFF. The CDR3 DNA is TGTGCCAGCAGGGGAACACTAGCGGGGGCCTCCACCGGGGAGCTGTTTTTT.

V and J are TRBV30 and TRBJ1-5, with D possibly being TRBD1 (5 bases). Trimming stripped 0 bases from V and 5 bases from J, with 17 bases between. Germline V gene lookup returns CDR1 GTSNPN and CDR2 SVGIG (reference sequence). The CDR3 length is 16 residues. CDR3 region: CAWSVGRWGGDQPQHF. The CDR3 DNA follows: TGTGCCTGGAGTGTGGGGCGATGGGGAGGGGATCAGCCCCAGCATTTT.

V gene TRBV7-9 combines with J gene TRBJ1-2; no firm D call. Trimming removed 3 bases from V and 8 bases from J, with 10 bases in between. Germline CDR1 SEHNR, CDR2 FQNEAQ (reference sequence). This CDR3 comprises 12 residues. The CDR3 nucleotides read TGTGCCAGCAGCTTTGATTCTACGGGCTACACCTTC. As protein: CASSFDSTGYTF.

The chain couples TRBV11-2 to TRBJ1-3, with no clear D. Trimming took off 4 bases at V and 4 bases at J, with 8 bases between the two ends. The CDR3 has 13 residues. Germline V lookup: CDR1 SGHAT, CDR2 FQNNGV. The CDR3 sequence: CASSSSEGNTIYF. In DNA form, the CDR3 reads TGTGCCAGCAGCTCGAGCGAAGGAAACACCATATATTTT.

The rearrangement uses TRBV11-2 and TRBJ1-5; D is undetermined. The CDR3 length is 13 residues. Germline V gene data show CDR1 as SGHAT and CDR2 as FQNNGV. Trimming removed 1 base from V and 4 bases from J, with 5 bases in between. The CDR3 DNA reads TGTGCCAGCAGCTTAGCGGGAAATCAGCCCCAGCATTTT. Translation: CASSLAGNQPQHF.

For the CDR3, the DNA is TGCGCCAGCAGCGATCCGCTACCCCTGGACAGGAGATACGAGCAGTACTTC. It is translated as CASSDPLPLDRRYEQYF. The chain joins TRBV10-1 to TRBJ2-7; 7 bases fit TRBD1. The V and J ends lost 6 bases and 4 bases, in that order; junction bases with no gene match: 18. The CDR3 is made up of 17 amino acids. Looked up from germline, CDR1 is WNHNN and CDR2 is SYGVQD (reference sequence).

This chain uses TRBV5-1 with TRBJ2-2; D is perhaps TRBD2 (6 bases). Trimming took off 5 bases at V and 5 bases at J, with 10 bases between the two ends. The CDR3 is 13 amino acids. Germline CDR1 and CDR2: SGHRS and YFSETQ. CDR3 protein: CASRGGATGELFF. The CDR3 DNA is TGCGCCAGCAGGGGAGGAGCGACCGGGGAGCTGTTTTTT.